This T cell receptor beta chain was sequenced in a study of cytotoxic CD8 clonotypes in ibrutinib-treated CLL. The overall study: Specimens for response were gathered following a median approximately 12 months of therapy, spanning 6 to 36.

Depths of 1 in 200,000 to 1 in 1 million T cells were the sequencing target. Libraries were prepared by immunoSEQ multiplex PCR; TCRdb keeps only in-frame clonotypes and omits some of them. This sample has more than 150,000 clones; approximately 72% occur once, and the top ten carry around 15%. The V and J ends lost 3 bases and 3 bases, in that order; junction bases with no gene match: 13. The CDR3 sequence is 18 residues long. CDR1 SGHRS and CDR2 YFSETQ come from the germline V gene. The sample here was PBMCs, taken after 24 months of ibrutinib treatment. The genes are TRBV5-1 and TRBJ2-7; TRBD1 agrees at 12 bases. The sequence was obtained from a human donor with chronic lymphocytic leukemia. As DNA, the CDR3 is TGCGCCAGCAGCTACCGGGACAGGGGGCGGGTGGTCTACTACGAGCAGTACTTC. This gives the protein CASSYRDRGRVVYYEQYF.